A selection of T cell receptor beta chains follows, all from one sample in a study of OX40 agonist ivuxolimab in advanced cancers. Libraries were prepared by immunoSEQ multiplex PCR; TCRdb keeps only in-frame clonotypes and omits some of them. The sample holds about 95,000 clones, roughly 87% seen once. The sample in question was CD4+ or CD8+ T cells sorted from blood, obtained in a trial of the OX40 agonist ivuxolimab. The receptor set was obtained from an adult with an advanced solid tumor such as melanoma, head and neck, liver or kidney cancer. The CDR3 runs from the conserved cysteine through the conserved F or W. The order of the fields is clone size, V gene, D gene, J gene, CDR3 protein, CDR3 DNA. The D gene is left open where the match is weak. Clone size is stated in some rows and not others, as once, few, many or a class when expanded.

.	TRBV12-5	.	TRBJ2-3	CASGLPATDTQYF	TGTGCTAGTGGTTTACCCGCCACAGATACGCAGTATTTT
.	TRBV9	.	TRBJ1-5	CASSLSGDSNQPQHF	TGTGCCAGCAGCCTTTCGGGGGATAGCAATCAGCCCCAGCATTTT
.	TRBV25-1	.	TRBJ1-4	CASSEWTEGGEDEKLFF	TGTGCCAGCAGTGAGTGGACAGAGGGCGGAGAGGATGAAAAACTGTTTTTT
once	TRBV6-6	.	TRBJ2-3	CASTTADTQYF	TGTGCCAGCACTACCGCAGATACGCAGTATTTT
.	TRBV4-3	TRBD1	TRBJ1-1	CASSLRDRANTEAFF	TGCGCCAGCAGCCTCAGGGACAGGGCGAACACTGAAGCTTTCTTT
once	TRBV7-3	.	TRBJ1-2	CASSFTGRGDGYTF	TGTGCCAGCAGCTTTACCGGACGGGGGGACGGCTACACCTTC
.	TRBV7-8	.	TRBJ2-3	CASSLDLLPDTQYF	TGTGCCAGCAGCTTAGATCTTCTTCCAGATACGCAGTATTTT
.	TRBV15	TRBD2	TRBJ2-2	CATSREAREAGELFF	TGTGCCACCAGCAGAGAAGCGCGGGAGGCCGGGGAGCTGTTTTTT
.	TRBV30	.	TRBJ1-1	CAWKWGANTEAFF	TGTGCCTGGAAGTGGGGGGCGAACACTGAAGCTTTCTTT
.	TRBV28	TRBD1	TRBJ1-1	CASSYRGRKSTEAFF	TGTGCCAGCAGTTACAGGGGGCGAAAATCCACTGAAGCTTTCTTT
.	TRBV6-5	.	TRBJ2-7	CASSYSNRADYEQYF	TGTGCCAGCAGTTACTCGAACAGGGCCGACTACGAGCAGTACTTC
few	TRBV7-2	.	TRBJ2-1	CASSLNREVWNEQFF	TGTGCCAGCAGCTTAAACAGGGAGGTATGGAATGAGCAGTTCTTC
.	TRBV5-6	.	TRBJ2-2	CASRPAGVDTGELFF	TGTGCCAGCAGGCCTGCCGGGGTGGACACCGGGGAGCTGTTTTTT
.	TRBV7-3	TRBD2	TRBJ2-3	CASSRLAAPTDTQYF	TGTGCCAGCAGCCGACTAGCGGCACCCACAGATACGCAGTATTTT
.	TRBV7-2	.	TRBJ2-3	CASSGSGQSTDTQYF	TGTGCCAGCAGCGGGAGCGGGCAAAGCACAGATACGCAGTATTTT
.	TRBV18	TRBD1	TRBJ1-5	CASSPQKLRDSHNQPQHF	TGTGCCAGCTCGCCACAAAAACTTCGGGACAGTCACAATCAGCCCCAGCATTTT
.	TRBV19	TRBD1	TRBJ1-1	CASSQGGNTEAFF	TGTGCCAGTAGTCAGGGGGGAAATACTGAAGCTTTCTTT
few	TRBV7-3	.	TRBJ2-7	CASSLQASYEQYF	TGTGCCAGCAGCTTACAGGCCTCCTACGAGCAGTACTTC
.	TRBV7-9	.	TRBJ2-5	CASSSQAPVDYF	TGTGCCAGCAGTTCACAGGCTCCCGTCGATTACTTC
.	TRBV9	.	TRBJ2-1	CASSETAYNEQFF	TGTGCCAGCAGCGAGACAGCCTACAATGAGCAGTTCTTC
.	TRBV5-1	TRBD1	TRBJ2-1	CASSFPGQQYNEQFF	TGCGCCAGCAGCTTTCCGGGACAGCAATACAATGAGCAGTTCTTC
.	TRBV7-9	.	TRBJ1-6	CASTLGDSPLHF	TGTGCCAGCACCCTCGGAGATTCACCCCTCCACTTT
.	TRBV4-3	TRBD1	TRBJ2-7	CASSREKTGDAYEQYF	TGCGCCAGCAGTCGAGAAAAGACAGGGGACGCCTACGAGCAGTACTTC
.	TRBV7-2	TRBD1	TRBJ2-2	CASSSQTGGGTGELFF	TGTGCCAGCAGCTCCCAGACAGGGGGCGGCACCGGGGAGCTGTTTTTT
.	TRBV16	TRBD1	TRBJ1-4	CASSLTGQGREKLFF	TGTGCCAGCAGTCTAACGGGACAGGGCCGTGAAAAACTGTTTTTT
.	TRBV29-1	TRBD1	TRBJ1-1	CSVAKDRGTEAFF	TGCAGCGTCGCGAAAGACAGGGGAACTGAAGCTTTCTTT
.	TRBV5-4	TRBD2	TRBJ2-5	CASSLSLAGGETQYF	TGTGCCAGCAGCTTGTCACTAGCGGGAGGTGAGACCCAGTACTTC
.	TRBV2	TRBD2	TRBJ2-5	CASSEQAGGQETQYF	TGTGCCAGCAGTGAACAAGCGGGGGGCCAAGAGACCCAGTACTTC
.	TRBV4-3	.	TRBJ1-3	CATGTSGSGNTIYF	TGCGCCACCGGGACGTCGGGCTCTGGAAACACCATATATTTT
.	TRBV28	TRBD1	TRBJ2-2	CASYRDRDTGELFF	TGTGCCAGTTACCGGGACAGGGACACCGGGGAGCTGTTTTTT
.	TRBV28	TRBD1	TRBJ1-2	CASSPGTGGGWVYGYTF	TGTGCCAGCAGCCCCGGGACAGGGGGCGGATGGGTCTATGGCTACACCTTC
.	TRBV7-2	.	TRBJ1-3	CASSAQGGKAGNTIYF	TGTGCCAGCAGCGCCCAAGGGGGGAAGGCTGGAAACACCATATATTTT
.	TRBV19	TRBD2	TRBJ2-2	CASSPPGTSFFNTGELFF	TGTGCCAGTAGTCCCCCCGGGACTAGCTTTTTTAACACCGGGGAGCTGTTTTTT
few	TRBV7-8	.	TRBJ1-5	CASSSSGGQDQPQHF	TGTGCCAGCAGCTCCTCCGGGGGTCAGGATCAGCCCCAGCATTTT
.	TRBV28	TRBD1	TRBJ2-3	CASSEQGSFGTDTQYF	TGTGCCAGCAGTGAACAGGGGAGTTTTGGGACAGATACGCAGTATTTT
.	TRBV9	TRBD1	TRBJ1-2	CASSLSGTGELGGYTF	TGTGCCAGCAGCTTATCCGGGACAGGGGAATTGGGTGGCTACACCTTC
.	TRBV6-5	.	TRBJ2-1	CASRAGWESYNEQFF	TGTGCCAGCAGGGCCGGCTGGGAATCTTACAATGAGCAGTTCTTC
.	TRBV30	TRBD2	TRBJ2-1	CAWSGVAGAYNEQFF	TGTGCCTGGAGTGGGGTAGCGGGAGCCTACAATGAGCAGTTCTTC
.	TRBV19	.	TRBJ1-1	CASIYFGSLDTEAFF	TGTGCCAGTATTTACTTTGGGTCGCTGGACACTGAAGCTTTCTTT
.	TRBV30	.	TRBJ1-6	CALTGTSGYNSPLHF	TGTGCTTTGACCGGGACATCAGGATATAATTCACCCCTCCACTTT
.	TRBV6-5	TRBD1	TRBJ1-1	CASSYRGTANTEAFF	TGTGCCAGCAGTTACCGGGGGACAGCAAACACTGAAGCTTTCTTT
.	TRBV28	.	TRBJ1-4	CASNVQGPTNEKLFF	TGTGCCAGCAATGTACAGGGACCAACTAATGAAAAACTGTTTTTT
few	TRBV6-1	.	TRBJ2-4	CASSEAPGNNIQYF	TGTGCCAGCAGTGAAGCGCCAGGCAACAACATTCAGTACTTC
.	TRBV18	TRBD2	TRBJ2-2	CASSPATSGSAGELFF	TGTGCCAGCTCACCTGCAACTAGCGGGAGTGCCGGGGAGCTGTTTTTT